The rows below give T cell receptor beta chains drawn from one sample of a study of T cells in narcolepsy. Libraries were prepared by immunoSEQ multiplex PCR; TCRdb keeps only in-frame clonotypes and omits some of them. The sample comprises tens of thousands of clones, 87% of which are singletons, and 0.8% to 0.95% rests with the top ten. What was sequenced was CD45RA- memory CD4+ T cells from PBMCs. The receptors were gathered from a human donor with narcolepsy. Both conserved end residues are part of each CDR3. A D gene is named only where the DNA matches it firmly. Where a row states a size, it is once, few, many or the class of an expanded clone; other rows omit it.

>TRBJ2-7|NA|NA|TRBV7-2
TGTGCCAGCAGCTGGGTGCTCTCCTACGAGCAGTACTTC
CASSWVLSYEQYF
>TRBJ2-3|NA|NA|TRBV4-3
TGCGCCAGCAGCCAAGAAAGGGGCACGCAGTATTTT
CASSQERGTQYF
>TRBJ2-3|NA|NA|TRBV28
TGTGCCAGCAGAACAGGCGGCACAGATACGCAGTATTTT
CASRTGGTDTQYF
>TRBJ2-7|NA|NA|TRBV25-1
TGTGCCAGCAGTGATTCCGGGGGGGGACAGGACCCATCCTACGAGCAGTACTTC
CASSDSGGGQDPSYEQYF
>TRBJ2-3|NA|NA|TRBV5-4
TGTGCCAGCAGCTTGGCGGGGGTATCGGCAGATACGCAGTATTTT
CASSLAGVSADTQYF
>TRBJ2-1|NA|NA|TRBV10-3
TGTGCCATCAGTGCGTGGGCCAATGAGCAGTTCTTC
CAISAWANEQFF
>TRBJ2-3|NA|NA|TRBV5-1
TGCGCCAGCAGCTCCCCCCCCACAGATACGCAGTATTTT
CASSSPPTDTQYF
>TRBJ1-1|NA|NA|TRBV11-3
TGTGCCAGCAGCCAAGACACAGGGACTGAAGCTTTCTTT
CASSQDTGTEAFF
>TRBJ1-1|NA|NA|TRBV28
TGTGCCAGCAGTTCTACAGGGAACACTGAAGCTTTCTTT
CASSSTGNTEAFF
>TRBJ1-4|TRBD1|NA|TRBV9
TGTGCCAACAGCACGTCCGGGACAGGGGACGAAAAACTGTTTTTT
CANSTSGTGDEKLFF
>TRBJ2-2|NA|NA|TRBV6-1
TGTGCCAGCAGTGAAGTAGATGTTCGGGGGGAGCTGTTTTTT
CASSEVDVRGELFF
>TRBJ1-2|NA|NA|TRBV7-2
TGTGCCAGCAGCGGAGGGACGGGCCTCTATGGCTACACCTTC
CASSGGTGLYGYTF
>TRBJ2-1|TRBD2|NA|TRBV7-8
TGTGCCAGCAGCTTAGGGCGAGGGGCTAGCGGGAGCGATGAGCAGTTCTTC
CASSLGRGASGSDEQFF
>TRBJ1-6|TRBD1|few|TRBV5-4
TGTGCCAGCAGCCTGTTCCCGACAGGGGCTTCCGCCGGTAATTCACCCCTCCACTTT
CASSLFPTGASAGNSPLHF
>TRBJ2-7|NA|few|TRBV5-6
TGTGCCAGCAGCCCGGACCCGCGGACGAGCTCCTACGAGCAGTACTTC
CASSPDPRTSSYEQYF
>TRBJ2-2|TRBD2|once|TRBV11-2
TGTGCCAGCAGCTTGGGACTAGCGGGGTCCACCGGGGAGCTGTTTTTT
CASSLGLAGSTGELFF
>TRBJ2-1|TRBD1|NA|TRBV27
TGTGCCAGCACCCACGGACAGGGGGACGTCAATGAGCAGTTCTTC
CASTHGQGDVNEQFF
>TRBJ2-5|TRBD1|NA|TRBV7-3
TGTGCCAGCAGCATGACAGGGGGGGAGACCCAGTACTTC
CASSMTGGETQYF
>TRBJ2-1|NA|NA|TRBV6-9
TGTGCCAGCAGTCGAAACAGGGTGGTCGACAATGAGCAGTTCTTC
CASSRNRVVDNEQFF
>TRBJ2-5|TRBD1|NA|TRBV7-2
TGTGCCAGCAGCCGGACAGGAGCGTGGCAAGAGACCCAGTACTTC
CASSRTGAWQETQYF
>TRBJ2-5|TRBD1|NA|TRBV7-9
TGTGCCAGCAGCTCCGACAGGGGAGGGACCCAGTACTTC
CASSSDRGGTQYF
>TRBJ1-2|NA|NA|TRBV6-5
TGTGCCAGCAGACTGGACGGGAACTATGGCTACACCTTC
CASRLDGNYGYTF
>TRBJ2-7|TRBD1|NA|TRBV6-6
TGTGCCAGCACAGATGGGACAGGGAATCGGTACGAGCAGTACTTC
CASTDGTGNRYEQYF
>TRBJ1-2|NA|NA|TRBV5-1
TGCGCCAGCAGCCCCCGGGATAACTATGGCTACACCTTC
CASSPRDNYGYTF
>TRBJ2-3|TRBD2|NA|TRBV11-1
TGTGCCAGCAGCAGACTAGCGGGCGGCTCGTCAGATACGCAGTATTTT
CASSRLAGGSSDTQYF
>TRBJ1-5|NA|NA|TRBV6-5
TGTGCCAGCAGTATTGGTGATAGCAATCAGCCCCAGCATTTT
CASSIGDSNQPQHF
>TRBJ2-7|NA|NA|TRBV28
TGTGCCAGCGAGCGAGTCAGGGGGGTGGTCTACGAGCAGTACTTC
CASERVRGVVYEQYF
>TRBJ1-5|NA|NA|TRBV4-3
TGCGCCAGCAGCCAAGATCTCATTCAGCCCCAGCATTTT
CASSQDLIQPQHF
>TRBJ1-1|NA|NA|TRBV28
TGTGCCAGCAGTTTAATGAAGAATATGAACACTGAAGCTTTCTTT
CASSLMKNMNTEAFF
>TRBJ1-2|NA|NA|TRBV19
TGTGCCAGCCAAGATAACTATGGCTACACCTTC
CASQDNYGYTF
>TRBJ2-3|NA|NA|TRBV30
TGTGCCTGGAGGTGGGGTAGCACAGATACGCAGTATTTT
CAWRWGSTDTQYF
>TRBJ2-7|TRBD1|NA|TRBV5-1
TGCGCCAGCAGCCCGGACAGGGAAAGGGACGAGCAGTACTTC
CASSPDRERDEQYF
>TRBJ2-7|TRBD2|NA|TRBV11-2
TGTGCCAGCAGCAACCTCCGAAGCGGGGTAGGCTACGAGCAGTACTTC
CASSNLRSGVGYEQYF
>TRBJ2-2|NA|NA|TRBV19
TGTGCCAGTAGGATTCCGACAGAATCCGGGGAGCTGTTTTTT
CASRIPTESGELFF
>TRBJ1-1|NA|NA|TRBV28
TGTGCCAGCAGTTGGAAAACTGAAGCTTTCTTT
CASSWKTEAFF
>TRBJ2-3|NA|NA|TRBV7-2
TGTGCCAGCAGCCAAAGCGCAGGGACAGATACGCAGTATTTT
CASSQSAGTDTQYF
>TRBJ2-1|TRBD1|NA|TRBV5-1
TGCGCCAGCAGCTCTGGACAGGGCTCCTACAATGAGCAGTTCTTC
CASSSGQGSYNEQFF
>TRBJ2-3|NA|NA|TRBV18
TGTGCCAGCTCACCCCCCAGAGGGGGGAGTGGAGCAGATACGCAGTATTTT
CASSPPRGGSGADTQYF
>TRBJ2-2|NA|NA|TRBV6-1
TGTGCCAGCAGCCCCAGACAGACTGCTACCGGGGAGCTGTTTTTT
CASSPRQTATGELFF
>TRBJ2-1|NA|NA|TRBV7-2
TGTGCCAGCACTCGTGGGGGTGGATACAATGAGCAGTTCTTC
CASTRGGGYNEQFF
>TRBJ1-1|NA|NA|TRBV29-1
TGCAGCGTGTTCAGGGGCCTGAACACTGAAGCTTTCTTT
CSVFRGLNTEAFF
>TRBJ1-5|NA|few|TRBV6-1
TGTGCCAGCAGTGAAGCGCGCAGGGTCAATCAGCCCCAGCATTTT
CASSEARRVNQPQHF
>TRBJ2-5|TRBD1|NA|TRBV5-6
TGTGCCAGCAGCCGTACAGGGGTGGAGACCCAGTACTTC
CASSRTGVETQYF
>TRBJ2-7|NA|NA|TRBV21-1
TGTGCCAGCAGCAAAGGAGGCAGAACAGGGGGCGTCAACGAGCAGTACTTC
CASSKGGRTGGVNEQYF
>TRBJ1-2|NA|NA|TRBV5-1
TGCGCCAGCAGCGACAAGAGTAACTATGGCTACACCTTC
CASSDKSNYGYTF
>TRBJ2-3|NA|NA|TRBV10-3
TGTGCCATCAGTCGACAGGAGGCCACAGATACGCAGTATTTT
CAISRQEATDTQYF
>TRBJ2-2|NA|NA|TRBV10-1
TGCGCCAGCAGTGGCAGGGTGACCGGGGAGCTGTTTTTT
CASSGRVTGELFF
>TRBJ1-1|NA|NA|TRBV10-3
TGTGCCGGGGGGCCGGGCACTGAAGCTTTCTTT
CAGGPGTEAFF
>TRBJ1-2|NA|NA|TRBV19
TGTGCCAGTAGTATGGCCCTCCGGACGGGACAAAGTGCGAATGGCTACACCTTC
CASSMALRTGQSANGYTF
>TRBJ1-5|NA|NA|TRBV19
TGTGCCAGCGACTGGCGAGGGGGCAATCAGCCCCAGCATTTT
CASDWRGGNQPQHF
>TRBJ2-2|NA|NA|TRBV9
TGTGCCAGCAGCGTAGAGATCACCGGGGAGCTGTTTTTT
CASSVEITGELFF
>TRBJ1-3|NA|few|TRBV5-4
TGTGCCAGCAGCTTGGATAGGGGGTCTGGAAACACCATATATTTT
CASSLDRGSGNTIYF
>TRBJ2-1|NA|once|TRBV28
TGTGCCAGCAGGGACGGCCGAGAGGAGCAGTTCTTC
CASRDGREEQFF
>TRBJ2-5|NA|NA|TRBV4-2
TGTGCCAGCAGCCAAGAGGTGGGGTTGGAGACCCAGTACTTC
CASSQEVGLETQYF
>TRBJ1-5|NA|NA|TRBV21-1
TGTGCCAGCAGACTTGGGCTACATTGGCATCATCAGCCCCAGCATTTT
CASRLGLHWHHQPQHF